The next 15 T cell receptor beta chains were all read from a single sample in a study of blood T cell repertoires in COVID-19. Profiling relied on immunoSEQ multiplex PCR, and the TCRdb table lists in-frame clones only, not all of them. The repertoire holds tens of thousands of clones, with roughly 82% as singletons. Sample: peripheral blood. These receptor sequences come from a man older than 75 with active COVID-19.

CDR3 coding DNA: TGTGCCACCAGCAGAGATGTAACAGGGAACACAGATACGCAGTATTTT. Amino acid sequence: CATSRDVTGNTDTQYF. The chain employs TRBV15 and TRBJ2-3; tentatively, D is TRBD1 (6 bases). Between the trimmed V and J ends, which lost 0 bases and 2 bases, there was a span of 12 bases. Germline values: CDR1 LNHNV, CDR2 YYDKDF (reference sequence). The CDR3 has 16 amino acids.

The chain uses TRBV7-2 and TRBJ1-6, with D possibly matching TRBD1 (5 bases). The ends were cut back, 5 bases at V and 10 bases at J, with 21 bases in the middle. Germline V CDR1 and CDR2: SGHTA, FQGNSA. The CDR3 loop spans 16 amino acids. The CDR3 nucleotides read TGTGCCAGCAGCCCTGCCGGGTTGCAGGGTCAGTCACCCCTCCACTTT. Residues: CASSPAGLQGQSPLHF.

This rearrangement joins TRBV18 to TRBJ2-1; TRBD1 agrees at 7 bases. J lost 3 bases, V lost 3 bases, and 11 bases had no gene match. CDR1 is KGHSH, CDR2 LQKENI, per germline. CDR3 length equals 17 residues. CDR3 nucleotides: TGTGCCAGCTCACCGATACGGACAGGTGGGAGCTACAATGAGCAGTTCTTC. It yields the protein CASSPIRTGGSYNEQFF.

This rearrangement joins TRBV29-1 to TRBJ2-7; 9 nucleotides line up with TRBD1. The CDR3 has 13 residues. V shed 4 bases and J 0 bases; nucleotides not matched to a gene: 1. Germline CDR1 is SQVTM and CDR2 is ANQGSEA. The CDR3 coding sequence is TGCAGCGTTGGGACAGGGGTCTCCTACGAGCAGTACTTC. This encodes CSVGTGVSYEQYF.

This clone was counted a single time. V is TRBV6-2 or TRBV6-3 and J is TRBJ1-1; D gene unclear. CDR3 length: 13 residues. Germline V gene data show CDR1 as MNHEY and CDR2 as SVGEGT. V was clipped by 4 bases and J by 0 bases, with 6 bases between them. The chain's CDR3 is CASSFQVNTEAFF. CDR3 nucleotides: TGTGCCAGCAGTTTTCAGGTGAACACTGAAGCTTTCTTT.

This clone has only a few counts. The V gene is TRBV4-1, the J gene TRBJ1-2; perhaps TRBD1 as D (5 bases). Trimming cost V 1 base and J 5 bases, with 11 bases left between them. The V gene's germline CDR1 is MGHRA and CDR2 YSYEKL. This CDR3 is built from 14 residues. The CDR3 sequence: CASSQVGTLYGYTF. In DNA, the CDR3 is TGCGCCAGCAGCCAAGTGGGGACTCTTTATGGCTACACCTTC.

In its sample, this clone was seen once. The chain employs TRBV5-1 and TRBJ2-3; D may be TRBD2 (6 bases). This CDR3 is 16 amino acids long. Germline loops: CDR1 SGHRS, CDR2 YFSETQ. V was pared by 0 bases and J by 2 bases, with 13 bases between. For the CDR3, the DNA is TGCGCCAGCAGCTTGGATCCGGGGACTTACACAGATACGCAGTATTTT. As protein: CASSLDPGTYTDTQYF.

The CDR3 reads CASSLGTTLTDTQYF. The DNA for the CDR3 is TGTGCCAGCAGCCTCGGGACTACCCTCACAGATACGCAGTATTTT. The rearrangement links TRBV14 to TRBJ2-3, with 7 bases fitting TRBD2. Germline CDR1 reads SGHDN; CDR2 reads FVKESK. J was trimmed by 2 bases and V by 4 bases; bases with no gene match: 6. This CDR3 has 15 amino acids.

The rearrangement links TRBV5-1 to TRBJ1-3; 8 positions agree with TRBD1. CDR3 size: 15 residues. In germline, CDR1 is SGHRS, CDR2 YFSETQ. After removal of 3 bases from V and 4 bases from J, the junction contained 6 bases not matched to a gene. The chain's CDR3 is CASSYQGAKGNTIYF. CDR3 coding DNA: TGCGCCAGCAGCTACCAGGGGGCTAAAGGAAACACCATATATTTT.

The gene calls are TRBV19 and TRBJ1-2; 10 positions agree with TRBD1. The CDR3 length is 17 residues. Germline V gene data show CDR1 as LNHDA and CDR2 as SQIVND (reference sequence). Unmatched junction bases numbered 19, after V lost 7 bases and J lost 8 bases. CDR3 residues: CASNSPDPGQGMRGYTF. The CDR3 nucleotides read TGTGCCAGTAACTCACCCGACCCGGGACAGGGGATGCGAGGCTACACCTTC.

As for this clone: At one end, the junction sequence differs from germline, possibly due to a read error. This chain uses TRBV3-1 (or the pseudogene TRBV3-2) with TRBJ2-3, with D uncertain. The CDR3 length is 17 residues. CDR1 is LGHDT, CDR2 YNNKEL, per germline (reference sequence). CDR3 nucleotide sequence: TGTGCCAGCAGCAGTTGTTTTCCCATTGTCATGCAAGATACACAGTATTTT. This codes for CASSSCFPIVMQDTQYF.

V gene TRBV3-1 (or the pseudogene TRBV3-2) combines with J gene TRBJ2-2, with 9 bases that match TRBD2. V lost 4 bases, J lost 6 bases, and 12 bases stayed unmatched. The CDR3 has 17 amino acids. CDR1 is LGHDT, CDR2 YNNKEL, per germline (reference sequence). The CDR3 DNA sequence: TGTGCCAGCAGCCCATACATGGGACTAGCTATCTCCGGGGAGCTGTTTTTT. Translated: CASSPYMGLAISGELFF.

This clone was observed once. This chain uses TRBV19 with TRBJ2-5; TRBD2 matches 10 bases. CDR3 size: 15 residues. V trimming: 4 bases; J trimming: 5 bases; junction bases outside the gene matches: 7. Germline CDR1 and CDR2: LNHDA and SQIVND (reference sequence). The CDR3, as DNA: TGTGCCAGTAGTAGTGTTAGCGGGGGGTTGGAGACCCAGTACTTC. Its translation: CASSSVSGGLETQYF.

The table lists this clone with a count of one. The rearrangement joins TRBV7-9 to TRBJ2-3, with 10 bases matching TRBD2. Germline CDR1 reads SEHNR; CDR2 reads FQNEAQ (reference sequence). V was pared by 6 bases and J by 1 base, with 4 bases of the junction left unmatched. The length of the CDR3 is 15 residues. CDR3 loop: CASRTGTSGTDTQYF. The CDR3 nucleotides read TGTGCCAGCAGGACCGGGACTAGCGGCACAGATACGCAGTATTTT.

V is TRBV2 and J is TRBJ1-2; D gene unclear. The V end lost 3 bases, the J end lost 1 base, and 9 bases lay between the germline ends. The CDR3 is 14 amino acids. CDR1 is SNHLY and CDR2 is FYNNEI in the germline V gene. CDR3 coding DNA: TGTGCCAGCAGTGACCGGGTGGATAACTATGGCTACACCTTC. Amino acid sequence: CASSDRVDNYGYTF.